Here is one T cell receptor (beta chain) with its context. Its specificity is unknown. MiXCR, run by TCRdb on the reads, gives a single entry per CDR3 protein. The profile shows about 140,000 distinct CDR3 sequences, roughly 32% of them singletons. This CDR3 spans 12 amino acids. Germline values: CDR1 LNHDA, CDR2 SQIVND (reference sequence). Trimming shortened V by 4 bases and J by 8 bases, and 9 bases separated the two germline ends. The entry originates in a study of T cell repertoires in cytomegalovirus infection. Study at large: Public TCR beta signatures indicated both CMV infection and matching HLA type.

General study points: People with CMV and the relevant HLA were identified by cumulative public TCR beta family frequency. The ex vivo response was dominated by HLA-C-restricted CMV-specific TCR beta clonotypes.

The gene calls are TRBV19 and TRBJ1-5; D not resolved. The sequence was obtained from a human donor in good health (CMV status not recorded). Some clones in this sample may be carry-over from other donors' samples. The material sequenced was CD8+ T cells from cultured PBMCs, taken from culture after CMV antigen stimulation. The CDR3 DNA sequence: TGTGCCAGTAGTACCCTCCTAAAGCCCCAGCATTTT. It specifies CASSTLLKPQHF.